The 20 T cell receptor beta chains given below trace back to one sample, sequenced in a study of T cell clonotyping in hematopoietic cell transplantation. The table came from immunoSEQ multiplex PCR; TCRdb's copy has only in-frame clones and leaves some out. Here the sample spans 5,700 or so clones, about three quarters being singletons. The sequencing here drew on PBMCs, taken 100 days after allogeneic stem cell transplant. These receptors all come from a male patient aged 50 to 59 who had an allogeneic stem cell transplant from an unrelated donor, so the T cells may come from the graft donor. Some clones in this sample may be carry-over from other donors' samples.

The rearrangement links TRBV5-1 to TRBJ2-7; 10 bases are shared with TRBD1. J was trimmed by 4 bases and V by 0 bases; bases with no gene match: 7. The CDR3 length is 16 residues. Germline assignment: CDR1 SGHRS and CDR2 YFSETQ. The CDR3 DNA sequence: TGCGCCAGCAGCTTGGAGGGGACAGGGGTTGGGTACGAGCAGTACTTC. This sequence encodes CASSLEGTGVGYEQYF.

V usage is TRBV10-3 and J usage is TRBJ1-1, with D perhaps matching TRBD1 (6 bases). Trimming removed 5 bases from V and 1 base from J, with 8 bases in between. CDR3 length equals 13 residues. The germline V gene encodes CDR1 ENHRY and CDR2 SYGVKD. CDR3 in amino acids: CAISPQGNTEAFF. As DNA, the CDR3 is TGTGCCATCAGTCCACAGGGGAACACTGAAGCTTTCTTT.

The CDR3 DNA follows: TGTGCCAGCACGGCAGGACGTTCCTACGAGCAGTACTTC. Its protein is CASTAGRSYEQYF. The chain is built from TRBV6-5 and TRBJ2-7; D not resolved. Germline values: CDR1 MNHEY, CDR2 SVGAGI. The CDR3 sequence is 13 residues long. With 7 bases removed from V and 1 base from J, the gap between germline ends came to 11 bases.

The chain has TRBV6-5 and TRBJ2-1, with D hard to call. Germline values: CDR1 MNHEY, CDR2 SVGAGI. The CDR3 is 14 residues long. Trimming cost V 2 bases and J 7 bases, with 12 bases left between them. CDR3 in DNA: TGTGCCAGCAGTTACGAGGTAGCAGTGAATGAGCAGTTCTTC. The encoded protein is CASSYEVAVNEQFF.

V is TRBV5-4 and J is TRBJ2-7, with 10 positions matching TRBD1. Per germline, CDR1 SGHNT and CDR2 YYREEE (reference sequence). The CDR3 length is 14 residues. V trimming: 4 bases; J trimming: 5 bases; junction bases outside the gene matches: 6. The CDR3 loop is CASSLPDRGDEQYF. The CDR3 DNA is TGTGCCAGCAGCCTCCCGGACAGGGGGGACGAGCAGTACTTC.

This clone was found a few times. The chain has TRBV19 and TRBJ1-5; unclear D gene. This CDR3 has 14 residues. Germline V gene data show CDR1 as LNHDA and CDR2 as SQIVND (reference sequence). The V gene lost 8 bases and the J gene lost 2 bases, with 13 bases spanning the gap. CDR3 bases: TGTGCCAGTGTGGAGTATAGGGGCAATCAGCCCCAGCATTTT. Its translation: CASVEYRGNQPQHF.

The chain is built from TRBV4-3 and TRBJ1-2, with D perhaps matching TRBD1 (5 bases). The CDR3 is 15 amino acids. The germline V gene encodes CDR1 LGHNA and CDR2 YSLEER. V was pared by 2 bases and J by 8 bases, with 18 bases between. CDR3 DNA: TGCGCCAGCAGCCAACGGGGAATCAGGGCGAGAGGCTACACCTTC. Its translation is CASSQRGIRARGYTF.

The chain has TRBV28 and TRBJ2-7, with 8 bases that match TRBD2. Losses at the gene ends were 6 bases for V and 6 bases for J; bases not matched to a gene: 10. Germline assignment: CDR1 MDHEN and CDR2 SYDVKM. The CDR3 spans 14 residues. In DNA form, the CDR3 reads TGTGCCAGCAGCGGGACTAGTCGAGGTTCCGAGCAGTACTTC. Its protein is CASSGTSRGSEQYF.

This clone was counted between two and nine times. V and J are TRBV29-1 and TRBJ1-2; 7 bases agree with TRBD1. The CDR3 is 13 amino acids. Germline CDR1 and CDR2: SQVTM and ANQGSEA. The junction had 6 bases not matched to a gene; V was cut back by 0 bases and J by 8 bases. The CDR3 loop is CSVEDRRGKGYTF. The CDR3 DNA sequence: TGCAGCGTTGAAGATCGCAGGGGGAAAGGCTACACCTTC. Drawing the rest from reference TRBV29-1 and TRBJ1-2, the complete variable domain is SAVISQKPSRDICQRGTSLTIQCQVDSQVTMMFWYRQQPGQSLTLIATANQGSEATYESGFVIDKFPISRPNLTFSTLTVSNMSPEDSSIYLCSVEDRRGKGYTFGSGTRLTVV.

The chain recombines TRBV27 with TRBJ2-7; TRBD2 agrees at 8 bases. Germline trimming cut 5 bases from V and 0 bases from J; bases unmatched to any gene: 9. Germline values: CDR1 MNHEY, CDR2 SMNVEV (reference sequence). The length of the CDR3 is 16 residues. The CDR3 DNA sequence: TGTGCCAGCAGTGCCTTGGCCAGCGGGAGCTCCTACGAGCAGTACTTC. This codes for CASSALASGSSYEQYF.

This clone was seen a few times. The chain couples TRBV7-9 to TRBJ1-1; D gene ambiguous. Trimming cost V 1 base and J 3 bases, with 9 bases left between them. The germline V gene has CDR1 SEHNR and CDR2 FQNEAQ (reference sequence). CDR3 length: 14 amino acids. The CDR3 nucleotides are TGTGCCAGCAGCTTAGACGGCCGGGACACTGAAGCTTTCTTT. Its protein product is CASSLDGRDTEAFF.

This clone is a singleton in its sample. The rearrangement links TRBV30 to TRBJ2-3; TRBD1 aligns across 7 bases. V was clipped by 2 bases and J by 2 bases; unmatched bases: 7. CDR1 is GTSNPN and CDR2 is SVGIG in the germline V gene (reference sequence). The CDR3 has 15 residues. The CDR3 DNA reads TGTGCCTGGAGTCAGAGACAGGGTTACACAGATACGCAGTATTTT. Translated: CAWSQRQGYTDTQYF.

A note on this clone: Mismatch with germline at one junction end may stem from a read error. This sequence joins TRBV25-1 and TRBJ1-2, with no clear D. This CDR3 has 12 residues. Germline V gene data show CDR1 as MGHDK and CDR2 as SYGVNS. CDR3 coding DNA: TGTGCCAGCAGTGACAGTATAAACCCCACACTCTTC. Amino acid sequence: CASSDSINPTLF.

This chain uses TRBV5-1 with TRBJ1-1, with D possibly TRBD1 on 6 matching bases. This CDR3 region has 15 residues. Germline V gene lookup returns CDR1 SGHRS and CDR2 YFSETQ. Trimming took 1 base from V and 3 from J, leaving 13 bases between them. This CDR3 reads CASSLFQGRDTEAFF. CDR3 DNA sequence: TGCGCCAGCAGCTTGTTTCAGGGGAGGGACACTGAAGCTTTCTTT.

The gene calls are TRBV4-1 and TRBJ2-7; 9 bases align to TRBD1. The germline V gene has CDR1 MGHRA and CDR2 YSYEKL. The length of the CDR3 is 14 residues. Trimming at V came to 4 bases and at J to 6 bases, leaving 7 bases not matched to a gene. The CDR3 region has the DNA TGCGCCAGCAGCCGACAGGGGGAAGGTAGCGAGCAGTACTTC. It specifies CASSRQGEGSEQYF.

CDR3 bases: TGCGCCAGCAGATATAACCAGGCCGAGCAGTACTTC. It encodes CASRYNQAEQYF. The chain links TRBV5-1 to TRBJ2-7; D gene uncertain. CDR3 length: 12 amino acids. Germline CDR1 is SGHRS and CDR2 is YFSETQ. The V and J ends lost 5 bases and 6 bases respectively, with 12 bases between them.

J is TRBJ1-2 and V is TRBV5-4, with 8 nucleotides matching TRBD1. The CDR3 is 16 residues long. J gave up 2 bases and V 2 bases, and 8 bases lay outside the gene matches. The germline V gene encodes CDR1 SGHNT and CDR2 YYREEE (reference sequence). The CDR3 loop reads CASSFSTGQVNYGYTF. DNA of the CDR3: TGTGCCAGCAGCTTCTCAACGGGACAGGTGAACTATGGCTACACCTTC.

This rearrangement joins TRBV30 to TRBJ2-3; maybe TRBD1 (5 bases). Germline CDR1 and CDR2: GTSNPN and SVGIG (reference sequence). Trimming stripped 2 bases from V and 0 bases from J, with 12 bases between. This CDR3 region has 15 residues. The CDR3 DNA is TGTGCCTGGAGTCACCTTGGGGCTAGCACAGATACGCAGTATTTT. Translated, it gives CAWSHLGASTDTQYF.

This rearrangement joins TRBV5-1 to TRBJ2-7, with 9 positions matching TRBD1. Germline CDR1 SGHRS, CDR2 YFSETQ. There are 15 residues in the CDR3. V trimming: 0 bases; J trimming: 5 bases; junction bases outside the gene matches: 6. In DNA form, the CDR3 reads TGCGCCAGCAGCTTGGCCGGGACAGGGTCGGACGAGCAGTACTTC. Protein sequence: CASSLAGTGSDEQYF.

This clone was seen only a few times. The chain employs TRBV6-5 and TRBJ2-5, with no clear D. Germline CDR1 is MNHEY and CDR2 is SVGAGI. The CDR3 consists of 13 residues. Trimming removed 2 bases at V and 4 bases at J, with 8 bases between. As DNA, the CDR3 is TGTGCCAGCAGTTACGTTTTGGGAGAGACCCAGTACTTC. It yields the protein CASSYVLGETQYF.